This T cell receptor (beta chain) was captured in a study of T-cell reconstitution after alpha-beta-depleted transplantation in children. The study, taken as a whole, reports: Newly produced T cells mostly accounted for T-cell counts and diversity one year post-transplant. Several hundred rapidly expanded clones from non-depleted graft cells reportedly supplied alpha-beta T cells about two months post-transplant. Where some patients showed high TCRbeta diversity at day 60, it came from recipient T cells and thymic progenitors that had survived.

Using unique molecular identifiers, the investigators prepared the TCRbeta library. One entry per CDR3 protein, called by TCRdb with MiXCR from the PCR reads. The top ten hold about 28% of the sample, which has about 230,000 distinct CDR3 sequences, about 11% seen once. Per the germline V gene, CDR1 is KGHSH and CDR2 is LQKENI. V was clipped by 0 bases and J by 0 bases, with 5 bases between them. The CDR3 sequence is 14 residues long. This clonotype was recorded at least ten times. The antigen remains undetermined. The source is a child younger than two with acute myeloid leukemia, due to receive a stem cell transplant. The sequenced sample was PBMCs, obtained before TCRalphabeta/CD19-depleted stem cell transplant. The chain has TRBV18 and TRBJ2-5; a weak D match, TRBD2 (5 bases). CDR3 sequence: CASSPPADQETQYF. In DNA form, the CDR3 reads TGTGCCAGCTCACCACCAGCGGACCAAGAGACCCAGTACTTC.